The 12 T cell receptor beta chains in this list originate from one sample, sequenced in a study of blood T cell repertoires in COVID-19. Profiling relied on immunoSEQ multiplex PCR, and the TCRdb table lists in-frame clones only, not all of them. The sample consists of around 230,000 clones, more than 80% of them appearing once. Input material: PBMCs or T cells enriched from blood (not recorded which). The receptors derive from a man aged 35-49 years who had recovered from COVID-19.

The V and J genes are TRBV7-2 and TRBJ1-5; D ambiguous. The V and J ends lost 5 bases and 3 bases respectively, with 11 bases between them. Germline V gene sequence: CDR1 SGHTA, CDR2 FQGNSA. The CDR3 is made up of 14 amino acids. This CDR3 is CASSPDGINQPQHF. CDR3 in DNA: TGTGCCAGCAGCCCGGACGGGATCAATCAGCCCCAGCATTTT.

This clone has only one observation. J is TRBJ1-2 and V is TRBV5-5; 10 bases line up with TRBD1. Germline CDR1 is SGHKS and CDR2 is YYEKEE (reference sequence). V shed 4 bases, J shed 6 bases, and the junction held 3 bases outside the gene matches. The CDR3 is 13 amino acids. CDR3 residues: CASSLGQGDGYTF. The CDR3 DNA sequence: TGTGCCAGCAGCCTCGGACAGGGGGATGGCTACACCTTC.

The CDR3 DNA is TGTGCCAGCAGCTTAACGCCTAGCGGGAGTTACGAGCAGTACTTC. The encoded protein is CASSLTPSGSYEQYF. The chain is built from TRBV5-5 and TRBJ2-7; 10 bases map to TRBD2. Germline lookup yields CDR1 SGHKS and CDR2 YYEKEE (reference sequence). The trim removed 2 bases at V and 4 bases at J, leaving 6 bases unmatched. The CDR3 covers 15 residues. The whole variable domain, filled in from reference TRBV5-5 and TRBJ2-7, reads DAGVTQSPTHLIKTRGQQVTLRCSPISGHKSVSWYQQVLGQGPQFIFQYYEKEERGRGNFPDRFSARQFPNYSSELNVNALLLGDSALYLCASSLTPSGSYEQYFGPGTRLTVT.

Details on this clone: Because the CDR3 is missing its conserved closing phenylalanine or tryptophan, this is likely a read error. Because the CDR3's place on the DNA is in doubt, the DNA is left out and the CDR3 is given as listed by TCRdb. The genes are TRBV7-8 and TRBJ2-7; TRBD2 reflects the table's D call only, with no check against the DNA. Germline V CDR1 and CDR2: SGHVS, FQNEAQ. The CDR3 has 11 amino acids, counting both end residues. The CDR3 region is CASSLPLPEPR.

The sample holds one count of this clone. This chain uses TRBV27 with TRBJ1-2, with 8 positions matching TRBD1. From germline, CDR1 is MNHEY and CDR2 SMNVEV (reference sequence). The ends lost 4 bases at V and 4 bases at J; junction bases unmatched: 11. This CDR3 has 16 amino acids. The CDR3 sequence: CASSSALTTGVYGYTF. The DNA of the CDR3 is TGTGCCAGCAGTTCGGCGCTAACGACAGGGGTCTATGGCTACACCTTC.

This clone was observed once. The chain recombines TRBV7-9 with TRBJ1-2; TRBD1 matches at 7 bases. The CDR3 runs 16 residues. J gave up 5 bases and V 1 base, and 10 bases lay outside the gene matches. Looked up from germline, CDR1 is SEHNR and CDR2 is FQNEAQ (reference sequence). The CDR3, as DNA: TGTGCCAGCAGCTTAGGTCTTGGGGACAGCAGATATGGCTACACCTTC. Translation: CASSLGLGDSRYGYTF.

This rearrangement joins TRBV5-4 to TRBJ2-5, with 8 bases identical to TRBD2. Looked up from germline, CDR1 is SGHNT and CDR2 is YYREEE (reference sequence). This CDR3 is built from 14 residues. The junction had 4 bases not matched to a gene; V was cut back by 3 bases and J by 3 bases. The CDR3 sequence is CASSSPGGEETQYF. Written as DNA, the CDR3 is TGTGCCAGCAGCTCTCCCGGGGGGGAAGAGACCCAGTACTTC.

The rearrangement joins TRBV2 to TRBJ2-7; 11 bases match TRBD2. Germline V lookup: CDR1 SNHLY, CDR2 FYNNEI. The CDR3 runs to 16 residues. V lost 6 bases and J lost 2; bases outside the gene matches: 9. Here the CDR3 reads CASRALAGAKAYEQYF. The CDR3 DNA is TGTGCCAGCAGGGCACTAGCGGGGGCCAAAGCCTACGAGCAGTACTTC.

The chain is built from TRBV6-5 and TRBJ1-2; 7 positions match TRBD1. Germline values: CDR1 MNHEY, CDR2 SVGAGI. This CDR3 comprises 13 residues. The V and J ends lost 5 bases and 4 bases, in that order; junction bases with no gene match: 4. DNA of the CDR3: TGTGCCAGCAGTAGACAGGGCCCCTATGGCTACACCTTC. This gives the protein CASSRQGPYGYTF.

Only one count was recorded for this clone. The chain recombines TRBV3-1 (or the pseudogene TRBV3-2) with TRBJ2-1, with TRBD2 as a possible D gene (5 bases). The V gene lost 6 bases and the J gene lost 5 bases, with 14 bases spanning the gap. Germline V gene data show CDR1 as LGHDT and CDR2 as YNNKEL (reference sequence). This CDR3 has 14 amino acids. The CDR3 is CASRLRAAHNEQFF. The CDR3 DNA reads TGTGCCAGCAGGCTAAGAGCGGCTCACAATGAGCAGTTCTTC.

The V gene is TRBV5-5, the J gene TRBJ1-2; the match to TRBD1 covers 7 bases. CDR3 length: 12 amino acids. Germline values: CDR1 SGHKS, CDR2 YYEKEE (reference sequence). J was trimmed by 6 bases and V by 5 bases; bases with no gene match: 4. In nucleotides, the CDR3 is TGTGCCAGCAGGGAGGGGGCCAATGGCTACACCTTC. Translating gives CASREGANGYTF.

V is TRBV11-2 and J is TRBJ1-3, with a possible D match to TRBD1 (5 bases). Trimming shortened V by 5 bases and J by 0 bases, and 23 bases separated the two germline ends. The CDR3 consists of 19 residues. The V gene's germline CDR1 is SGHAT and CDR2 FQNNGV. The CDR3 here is CASSPYPHRPRFSGNTIYF. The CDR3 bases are TGTGCCAGCAGCCCTTATCCTCACAGGCCCCGTTTCTCTGGAAACACCATATATTTT.